This T cell receptor (beta chain) was profiled in a study of Graves' ophthalmopathy and Graves' hyperthyroidism. Across the whole study: Specimen type is peripheral blood, obtained at initial diagnosis before any treatment. Study-wide findings and caveats: A model of 13 signatures distinguished ophthalmopathy from stable hyperthyroidism at around 90% sensitivity and approximately 81% specificity. Blood contained most expanded thyroid clonotypes exceeding 0.001 frequency.

Using RNA transcripts, the TCR beta CDR3 regions were amplified. The first-round RT-PCR employed HTBI primers together with the Qiagen OneStep RT-PCR kit. A multiplex PCR was then performed as the second round. TCRdb ran MiXCR on the multiplex PCR reads and lists one entry per CDR3 protein. The repertoire includes fewer than 400,000 distinct CDR3 sequences, approximately 16% of them detected once, and more than 1.5% sits in the top ten. Patients with other autoimmune diseases, uncontrolled infections, pregnancy or lactation were excluded. With respect to this clonotype: Its target is unknown.

The CDR3 has 14 amino acids. V was pared by 5 bases and J by 0 bases, with 11 bases between. Germline V gives CDR1 LGHDT, CDR2 YNNKEL (reference sequence). The TCR comes from a woman aged 18-29 years with Graves' ophthalmopathy. The sequencing input was peripheral blood. This rearrangement joins TRBV3-1 to TRBJ2-7; D not resolved. The CDR3 DNA is TGTGCCAGCAGCGAGACTTTCGGCTCCTACGAGCAGTACTTC. Amino acid sequence: CASSETFGSYEQYF.